Following are 4 T cell receptor beta chains from one sample sequenced in a study of vaccination and CD4 T cells after COVID-19 (dated by TCRdb to 2021 to 2024). The library was generated by PCR. Sequencing was performed on an Illumina iSeq 100. DNA from cultured CD4+ T cells was subjected to TCR sequencing with the Oncomine TCR Beta short-read assay at the Johns Hopkins FTIC core. TCRdb reworked the public reads: Q25 trimming with fastp, MiXCR clone assembly, productive beta chains retained. Rows merge per CDR3 protein into single entries with the most common DNA and genes. The sample table records approximately 21,000 distinct CDR3 sequences; under 70% of these occur just once. Over 9% of the sample is in the top ten clones. What this sample's treatment or condition label stands for: roughly 10-day PBMC culture with coronavirus spike peptide pools or control peptides (ViraFEST assay). Their antigens are not known.

Material for sequencing was CD4+ T cells from blood, cultured in vitro. These receptors originate from a human donor who had recovered from COVID-19.

This clonotype was seen only a few times. CDR3 amino acids: CASSQQSFSGYGELFF. As DNA, the CDR3 is TGTGCCAGCAGTCAACAATCCTTTTCCGGTTACGGGGAGCTGTTTTTT. V and J are TRBV27 and TRBJ2-2; D gene ambiguous. Germline CDR1 and CDR2: MNHEY and SMNVEV (reference sequence). The CDR3 consists of 16 residues. Trimming removed 5 bases at V and 7 bases at J, with 20 bases between.

This chain uses TRBV9 with TRBJ2-3; D is perhaps TRBD2 (5 bases). The germline gives CDR1 SGDLS, CDR2 YYNGEE. The CDR3 has 12 residues. V was shortened by 0 bases and J by 6 bases, with 5 bases between the two germline ends. The chain's CDR3 is CASSVAGDTQYF. The CDR3, as DNA: TGTGCCAGCAGCGTAGCGGGGGATACGCAGTATTTT.

The chain has TRBV20-1 and TRBJ1-1, with TRBD1 identical over 8 bases. The trim removed 6 bases at V and 6 bases at J, leaving 12 bases unmatched. CDR1 DFQATT and CDR2 SNEGSKA come from the germline V gene (reference sequence). The CDR3 runs 14 residues. CDR3 sequence: CSATTGQGGAEAFF. In DNA form, the CDR3 reads TGCAGTGCAACGACAGGACAGGGTGGGGCTGAAGCTTTCTTT.

V is TRBV30 and J is TRBJ1-2, with 8 bases matching TRBD1. The CDR3 consists of 12 residues. The trim removed 6 bases at V and 6 bases at J, leaving 6 bases unmatched. Germline CDR1 and CDR2: GTSNPN and SVGIG (reference sequence). The CDR3 region is CACLRTGNGYTF. In DNA, the CDR3 is TGTGCCTGCCTTCGGACAGGGAATGGCTACACCTTC. Full variable domain (remainder filled in from reference TRBV30 and TRBJ1-2): SQTIHQWPATLVQPVGSPLSLECTVEGTSNPNLYWYRQAAGRGLQLLFYSVGIGQISSEVPQNLSASRPQDRQFILSSKKLLLSDSGFYLCACLRTGNGYTFGSGTRLTVV.